The 5 T cell receptor beta chains in this list originate from one sample, sequenced in a study of early T cells in non-severe SARS-CoV-2 infection. TCRdb used MiXCR to reprocess the 5' RACE reads, holding one entry per CDR3 protein. The table has around 63,000 distinct CDR3 sequences, approximately 13% seen once; the top ten hold approximately 4.6%. Sequenced input: whole blood. The receptors come from an adult who was a healthcare worker with PCR-confirmed SARS-CoV-2 infection or an uninfected control (not recorded which).

The chain uses TRBV2 and TRBJ2-1; D is ambiguous. The length of the CDR3 is 13 residues. From germline, CDR1 is SNHLY and CDR2 FYNNEI. V dropped 1 base and J dropped 10 bases, with 11 bases sitting between them. CDR3 residues: CASSEVSRAEQFF. The CDR3 DNA is TGTGCCAGCAGTGAAGTGAGCCGGGCCGAGCAGTTCTTC.

This clonotype was seen many times. The chain has TRBV10-2 and TRBJ2-1; D may be TRBD1 (5 bases). V lost 7 bases, J lost 5 bases, and 18 bases lay in between. CDR1 WSHSY and CDR2 SAAADI come from the germline V gene. The CDR3 is 15 residues long. CDR3 DNA: TGCGCCAGCACCCGCGTGGTAGGGGATCACAATGAGCAGTTCTTC. Translating gives CASTRVVGDHNEQFF.

This clonotype has just a few counts. V gene TRBV7-3 combines with J gene TRBJ2-2; TRBD2 agrees at 7 bases. This CDR3 has 13 residues. Germline CDR1 SGHTA, CDR2 FQGTGA. The junction had 4 bases not matched to a gene; V was cut back by 5 bases and J by 7 bases. The CDR3 sequence is CASSPGGGGELFF. The DNA of the CDR3 is TGTGCCAGCAGCCCGGGGGGAGGCGGGGAGCTGTTTTTT.

This clonotype was seen ten or more times. This chain joins TRBV6-6 and TRBJ2-5; D call uncertain. Germline loops: CDR1 MNHNY, CDR2 SVGAGI (reference sequence). This CDR3 has 15 amino acids. Trimming cost V 4 bases and J 1 base, with 13 bases left between them. The CDR3, as DNA: TGTGCCAGCAGTTCCCAGTCTCTGGGCCAAGAGACCCAGTACTTC. Amino acids: CASSSQSLGQETQYF.

This clonotype was counted at least ten times. The chain employs TRBV5-1 and TRBJ1-6; D gene uncertain. The CDR3 has 15 amino acids. Germline loops: CDR1 SGHRS, CDR2 YFSETQ. V lost 4 bases and J lost 8, with 16 bases in between. CDR3 loop: CASSPTGPRDSPLHF. The CDR3 nucleotides are TGCGCCAGCAGCCCCACCGGGCCAAGGGATTCACCCCTCCACTTT.